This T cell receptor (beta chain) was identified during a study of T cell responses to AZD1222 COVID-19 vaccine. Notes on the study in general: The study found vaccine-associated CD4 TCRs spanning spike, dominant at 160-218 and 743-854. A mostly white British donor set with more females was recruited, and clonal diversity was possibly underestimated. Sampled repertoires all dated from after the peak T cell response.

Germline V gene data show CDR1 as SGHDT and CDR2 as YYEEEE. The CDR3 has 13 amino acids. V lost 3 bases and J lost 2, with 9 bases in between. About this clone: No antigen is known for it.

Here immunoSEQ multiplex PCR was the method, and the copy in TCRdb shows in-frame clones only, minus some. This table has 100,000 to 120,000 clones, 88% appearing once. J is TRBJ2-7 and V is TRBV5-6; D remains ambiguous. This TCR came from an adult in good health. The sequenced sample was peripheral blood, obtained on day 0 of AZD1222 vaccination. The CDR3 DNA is TGTGCCAGCAGCTCGACCGTCCCCTACGAGCAGTACTTC. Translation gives CASSSTVPYEQYF.